This TCR beta chain was identified in a study of radiotherapy plus CTLA-4 blockade in lung cancer. Whole-study results and caveats: It was early blood T cell clone dynamics, with interferon-beta, that reportedly best predicted response. Clones of tumor-derived TCRs expanded in blood after radiotherapy plus ipilimumab.

About this clone itself: Its antigen is not identified.

This table comes from immunoSEQ multiplex PCR, and its TCRdb copy is limited to in-frame clones, with some not included. The data show roughly 120,000 clones, approximately 84% seen once. The sequence was obtained from a human donor with non-small cell lung cancer who had a partial response to radiotherapy plus ipilimumab. Source: peripheral blood, taken from a patient treated with radiotherapy plus ipilimumab.

CDR3 sequence (DNA): TGTGCTAGTGGTTTGCGACTAGCGGGAGATCGCTCCTACAATGAGCAGTTCTTC. Amino acids: CASGLRLAGDRSYNEQFF. The J gene is TRBJ2-1, the V gene TRBV12-5, with 12 nucleotides matching TRBD2. The V segment lost 2 bases and the J segment 0 bases; nucleotides outside the gene matches: 5. CDR3 length equals 18 residues. From germline, CDR1 is LGHNT and CDR2 FRNRAP.